The subject of this entry is one TCR beta chain. Its antigen is not known. The data originate from a study of beta chain features in type 1 diabetes. Study conclusions and caveats: Whatever favoring of shorter templates PCR might show would apply equally to patients and controls. A moderate, significant TCRB CDR3 shortening appeared in type 1 diabetes across four CD4+ subsets. Any HLA-type effect on TCRB rearrangement remained unresolved here. Fewer junction insertions and more nucleotide deletions appeared in type 1 diabetes patients.

The germline V and J ends were trimmed by 2 bases and 5 bases, with 14 bases remaining between them. Germline V gives CDR1 LGHNA, CDR2 YNFKEQ. The CDR3 consists of 15 residues. What was sequenced were expressed TCRB transcripts, since all of the isolated RNA had been reverse transcribed. Assay: immunoSEQ multiplex PCR; the TCRdb copy retains only in-frame clones and omits some. The sample holds around 290,000 clones, 7.5% to 9.5% seen once. The specimen sequenced was central memory CD4+ T cells from blood. The chain uses TRBV4-2 and TRBJ2-3, with D maybe TRBD2 (6 bases). This sequence was found in a woman aged 18-30 years in good health. In DNA form, the CDR3 reads TGTGCCAGCAGCCAACTAGCGACCGAAAAAGATACGCAGTATTTT. It yields the protein CASSQLATEKDTQYF.